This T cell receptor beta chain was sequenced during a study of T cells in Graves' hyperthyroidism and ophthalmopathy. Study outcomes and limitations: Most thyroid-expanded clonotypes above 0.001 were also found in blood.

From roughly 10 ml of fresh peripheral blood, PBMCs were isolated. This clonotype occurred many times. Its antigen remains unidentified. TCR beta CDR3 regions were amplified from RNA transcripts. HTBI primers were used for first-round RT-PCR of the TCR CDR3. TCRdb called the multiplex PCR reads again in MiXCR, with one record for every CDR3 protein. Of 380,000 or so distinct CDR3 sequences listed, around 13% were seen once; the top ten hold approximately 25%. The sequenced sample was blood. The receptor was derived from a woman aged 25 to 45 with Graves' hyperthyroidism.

The CDR3 DNA reads as TGTGCCAGCGACAGGGGGCGGACTGAAGCTTTCTTT. Protein: CASDRGRTEAFF. V is TRBV2 and J is TRBJ1-1; 10 positions match TRBD1. Trimming at V came to 8 bases and at J to 5 bases, leaving 2 bases not matched to a gene. The germline V gene has CDR1 SNHLY and CDR2 FYNNEI. The CDR3 runs 12 residues.